This T cell receptor (beta chain) was sequenced for a study of CD8+CD57+ T cells in acquired aplastic anemia. Patients selected for sequencing had displayed CD8+CD57+ cell expansion by flow cytometry. For this clonotype: Its specificity is not known.

Overall study results and limits: Patients and controls were not found to differ significantly in CD8+ Simpson's diversity.

TCR beta VDJ combinations and CDR3 sequences were profiled from genomic DNA. TCRdb itself ran the reads through MiXCR, one entry per CDR3 protein. Of about 120,000 distinct CDR3 sequences in the sample, over 30% were seen once. The sequence was obtained from a human donor with aplastic anemia. The specimen was sorted CD4+, CD8+, or CD8+CD57+ T cells (not recorded which) from PBMCs.

This CDR3 is CASGSGHSEAFF. CDR3 nucleotide sequence: TGTGCCAGCGGATCAGGACACTCTGAAGCTTTCTTT. The chain links TRBV25-1 to TRBJ1-1; perhaps TRBD1 as D (5 bases). Germline CDR1 and CDR2: MGHDK and SYGVNS. The length of the CDR3 is 12 residues. V was cut by 8 bases and J by 6 bases, with 13 bases left in between.